Below, one T cell receptor beta chain is given with its context. Its antigen is currently unknown. One end of the junction fails to match germline, which may point to a read error. This sample was taken from a study of esophageal squamous cell carcinoma under preoperative chemotherapy. General study results and limits: After chemotherapy, TCR diversity rose significantly in peripheral T cells but not in tumor-infiltrating lymphocytes.

TCRdb redid the calling of the PCR reads with MiXCR, one entry per CDR3 protein. The table lists over 25,000 distinct CDR3 sequences, around 50% of them singletons. Indicated time point: after preoperative PTX-NDP chemotherapy. Germline CDR1 and CDR2: SGHTA and FQGTGA. The CDR3 runs to 17 residues. Specimen collection occurred from a patient given preoperative chemotherapy. This receptor was obtained from a human donor with esophageal squamous cell carcinoma. The donor label of this sample is uncertain. The chain has TRBV7-3 and TRBJ2-3, with D perhaps TRBD1 or TRBD2 (5 bases each). The CDR3 nucleotides read TGTGCCAGCAGCCTCAAACCGGGGCGGTGGGATAAAGATACGCAGTATTTC. Amino acid sequence: CASSLKPGRWDKDTQYF.